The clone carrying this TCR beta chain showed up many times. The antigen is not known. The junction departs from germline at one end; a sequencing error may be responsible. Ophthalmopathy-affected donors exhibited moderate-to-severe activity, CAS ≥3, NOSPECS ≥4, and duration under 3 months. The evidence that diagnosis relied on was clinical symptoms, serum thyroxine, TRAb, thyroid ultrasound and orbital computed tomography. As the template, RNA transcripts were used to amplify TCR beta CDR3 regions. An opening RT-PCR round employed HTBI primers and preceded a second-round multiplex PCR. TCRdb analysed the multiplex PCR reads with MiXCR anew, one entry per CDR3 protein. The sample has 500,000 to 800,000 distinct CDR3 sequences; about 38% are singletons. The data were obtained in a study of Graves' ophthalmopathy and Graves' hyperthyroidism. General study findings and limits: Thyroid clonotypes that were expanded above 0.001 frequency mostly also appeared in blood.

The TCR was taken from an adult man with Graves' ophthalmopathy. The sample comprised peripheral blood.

DNA for the CDR3: TGTGCCAGCAGTCCGGGACAGAGGAACACTGAAGCTTTCTTT. Its translation: CASSPGQRNTEAFF. The chain couples TRBV10-3 to TRBJ1-1; 7 bases are a match to TRBD1. This CDR3 is 14 amino acids long. From germline, CDR1 is ENHRY and CDR2 SYGVKD.